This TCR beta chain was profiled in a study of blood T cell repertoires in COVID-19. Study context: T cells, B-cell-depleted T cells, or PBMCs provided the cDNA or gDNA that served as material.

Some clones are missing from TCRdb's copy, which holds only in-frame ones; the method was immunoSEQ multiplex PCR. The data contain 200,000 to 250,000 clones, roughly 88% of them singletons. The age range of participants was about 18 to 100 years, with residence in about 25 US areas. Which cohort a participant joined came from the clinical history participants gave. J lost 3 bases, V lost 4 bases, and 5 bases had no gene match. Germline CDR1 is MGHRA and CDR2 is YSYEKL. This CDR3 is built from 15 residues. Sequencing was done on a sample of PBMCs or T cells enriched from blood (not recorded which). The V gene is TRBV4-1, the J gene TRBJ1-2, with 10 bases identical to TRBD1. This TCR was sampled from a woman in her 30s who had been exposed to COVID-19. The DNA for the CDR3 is TGCGCCAGCAGCCGGGTTGGGACAGGGGACTATGGCTACACCTTC. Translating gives CASSRVGTGDYGYTF.